This T cell receptor (beta chain) was documented in a study of vaccination and CD4 T cells after COVID-19. On the study more broadly: A median of 72 days (range 14 to 241) separated dose two from the taking of post-vaccine samples.

From germline, CDR1 is SGHTA and CDR2 FQGTGA. V was pared by 5 bases and J by 3 bases, with 15 bases of the junction left unmatched. CDR3 size: 17 residues. The treatment is: roughly ten-day PBMC culture with coronavirus spike peptide pools or control peptides (ViraFEST assay). Spanning March to December 2020, the positive PCR dates came before US Alpha, Beta and Delta variants. Sequencing of DNA taken from cultured CD4+ T cells relied on the Oncomine TCR Beta short-read assay. A single record per CDR3 protein comes from TCRdb applying MiXCR to the PCR reads. The table has roughly 18,000 distinct CDR3 sequences, around 55% seen once; the top ten hold roughly 17%. The table lists this clonotype with a few counts. The target antigen is unknown.

The sequenced sample consisted of CD4+ T cells from blood, cultured in vitro. The TCR was taken from a human donor who had recovered from COVID-19. The chain has TRBV7-3 and TRBJ1-1; 7 nucleotides align to TRBD1. CDR3 loop: CASSRIGDSSEYTEAFF. The CDR3 DNA reads TGTGCCAGCAGCCGCATCGGGGACAGTTCAGAATACACTGAAGCTTTCTTT.